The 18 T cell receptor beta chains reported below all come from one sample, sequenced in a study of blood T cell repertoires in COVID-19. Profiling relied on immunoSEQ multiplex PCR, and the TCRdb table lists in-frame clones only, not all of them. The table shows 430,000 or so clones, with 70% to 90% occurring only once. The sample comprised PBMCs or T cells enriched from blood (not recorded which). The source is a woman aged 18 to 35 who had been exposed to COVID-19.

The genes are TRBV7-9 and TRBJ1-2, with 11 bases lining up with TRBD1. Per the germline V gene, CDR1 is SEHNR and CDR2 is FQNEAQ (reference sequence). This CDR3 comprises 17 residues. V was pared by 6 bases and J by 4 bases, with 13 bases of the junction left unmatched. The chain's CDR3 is CASSLGTGGSRAYGYTF. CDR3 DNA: TGTGCCAGCAGTCTGGGGACAGGGGGATCGCGGGCCTATGGCTACACCTTC.

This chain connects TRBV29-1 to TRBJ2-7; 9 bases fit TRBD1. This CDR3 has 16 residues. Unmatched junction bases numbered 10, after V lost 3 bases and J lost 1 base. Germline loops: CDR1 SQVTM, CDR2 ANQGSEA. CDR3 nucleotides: TGCAGCGTTGAGGGACCTCCGGGGACAGGGTCCTACGAGCAGTACTTC. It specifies CSVEGPPGTGSYEQYF.

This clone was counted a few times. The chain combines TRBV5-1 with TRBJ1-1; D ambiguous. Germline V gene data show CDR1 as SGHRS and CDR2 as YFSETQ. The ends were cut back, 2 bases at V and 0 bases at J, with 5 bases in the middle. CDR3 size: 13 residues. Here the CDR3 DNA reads TGCGCCAGCAGCTTTTGGCTGAACACTGAAGCTTTCTTT. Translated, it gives CASSFWLNTEAFF.

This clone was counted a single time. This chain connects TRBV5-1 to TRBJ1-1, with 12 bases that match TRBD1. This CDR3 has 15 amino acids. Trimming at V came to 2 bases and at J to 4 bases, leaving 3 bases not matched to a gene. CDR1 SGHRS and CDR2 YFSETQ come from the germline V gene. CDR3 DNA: TGCGCCAGCAGCTTCCAGGGACAGGGGGCCACTGAAGCTTTCTTT. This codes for CASSFQGQGATEAFF.

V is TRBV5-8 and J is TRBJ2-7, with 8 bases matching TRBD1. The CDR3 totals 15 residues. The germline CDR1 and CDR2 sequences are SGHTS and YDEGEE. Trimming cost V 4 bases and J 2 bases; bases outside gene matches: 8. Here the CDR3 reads CASSPETGQAYEQYF. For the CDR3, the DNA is TGTGCCAGCAGCCCCGAGACGGGACAGGCCTACGAGCAGTACTTC.

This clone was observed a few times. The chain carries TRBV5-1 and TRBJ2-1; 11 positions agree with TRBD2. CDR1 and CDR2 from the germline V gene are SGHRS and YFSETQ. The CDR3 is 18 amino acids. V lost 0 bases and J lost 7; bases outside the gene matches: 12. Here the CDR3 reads CASSLAIRTLAGVNEQFF. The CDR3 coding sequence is TGCGCCAGCAGCTTGGCAATACGCACACTAGCGGGAGTGAATGAGCAGTTCTTC.

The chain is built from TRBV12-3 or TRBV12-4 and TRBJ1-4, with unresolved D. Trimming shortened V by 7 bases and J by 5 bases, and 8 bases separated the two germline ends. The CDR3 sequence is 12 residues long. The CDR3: CASMRANEKLFF. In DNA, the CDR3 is TGTGCCAGCATGAGGGCCAATGAAAAACTGTTTTTT.

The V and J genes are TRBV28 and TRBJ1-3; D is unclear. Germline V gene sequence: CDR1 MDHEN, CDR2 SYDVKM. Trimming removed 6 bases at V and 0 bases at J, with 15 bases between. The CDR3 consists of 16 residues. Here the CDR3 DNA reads TGTGCCAGCAGGCCACGATATTATAGCTCTGGAAACACCATATATTTT. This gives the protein CASRPRYYSSGNTIYF.

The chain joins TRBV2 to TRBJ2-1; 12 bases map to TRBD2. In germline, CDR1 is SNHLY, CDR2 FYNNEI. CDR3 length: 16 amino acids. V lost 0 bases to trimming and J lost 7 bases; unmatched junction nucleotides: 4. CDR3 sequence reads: CASSEAGLAGVNEQFF. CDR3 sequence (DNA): TGTGCCAGCAGTGAAGCGGGACTAGCGGGTGTAAATGAGCAGTTCTTC.

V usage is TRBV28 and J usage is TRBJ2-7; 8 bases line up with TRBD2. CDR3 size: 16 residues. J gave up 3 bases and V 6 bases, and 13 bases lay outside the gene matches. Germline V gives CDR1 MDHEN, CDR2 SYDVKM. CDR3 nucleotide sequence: TGTGCCAGCAGCCCCGTGGTGGGACTAGTAATCTACGAGCAGTACTTC. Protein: CASSPVVGLVIYEQYF.

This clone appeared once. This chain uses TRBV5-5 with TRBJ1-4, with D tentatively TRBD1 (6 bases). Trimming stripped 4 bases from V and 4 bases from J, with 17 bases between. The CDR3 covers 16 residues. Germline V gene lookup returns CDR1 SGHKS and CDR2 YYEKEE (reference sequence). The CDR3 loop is CASSDYQGLDNEKLFF. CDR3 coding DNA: TGTGCCAGCAGCGATTATCAGGGGCTAGATAATGAAAAACTGTTTTTT.

This CDR3 reads CASSLQANTEAFF. CDR3 sequence (DNA): TGTGCCAGCAGCCTACAGGCGAACACTGAAGCTTTCTTT. The rearrangement uses TRBV14 and TRBJ1-1, with D perhaps matching TRBD1 (5 bases). The CDR3 has 13 amino acids. Deletions cut 4 bases from V and 1 base from J, with 7 bases between. Germline CDR1 SGHDN, CDR2 FVKESK.

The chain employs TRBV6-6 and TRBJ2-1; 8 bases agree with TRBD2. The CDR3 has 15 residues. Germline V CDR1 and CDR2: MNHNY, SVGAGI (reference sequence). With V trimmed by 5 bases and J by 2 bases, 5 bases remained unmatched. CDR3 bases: TGTGCCAGCAGTGGCGACGGGGGGGCCTACAATGAGCAGTTCTTC. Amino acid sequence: CASSGDGGAYNEQFF.

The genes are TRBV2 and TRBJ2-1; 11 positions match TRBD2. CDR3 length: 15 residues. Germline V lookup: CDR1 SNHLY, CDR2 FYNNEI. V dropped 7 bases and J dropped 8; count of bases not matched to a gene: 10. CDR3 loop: CASKLTSGGTDEQFF. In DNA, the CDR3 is TGTGCCAGCAAATTAACTAGCGGGGGTACGGATGAGCAGTTCTTC.

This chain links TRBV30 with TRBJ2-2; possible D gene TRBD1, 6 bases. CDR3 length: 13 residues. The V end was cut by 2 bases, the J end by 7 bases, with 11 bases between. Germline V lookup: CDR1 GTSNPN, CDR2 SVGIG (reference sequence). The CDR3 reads CAWSKQGIGELFF. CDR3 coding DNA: TGTGCCTGGAGTAAACAGGGCATCGGGGAGCTGTTTTTT.

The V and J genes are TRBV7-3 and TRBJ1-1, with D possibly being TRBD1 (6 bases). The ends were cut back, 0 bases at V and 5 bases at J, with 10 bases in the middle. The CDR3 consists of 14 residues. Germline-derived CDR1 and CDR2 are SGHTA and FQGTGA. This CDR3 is CASSLTAGATEAFF. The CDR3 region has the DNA TGTGCCAGCAGCTTAACTGCGGGGGCGACTGAAGCTTTCTTT.

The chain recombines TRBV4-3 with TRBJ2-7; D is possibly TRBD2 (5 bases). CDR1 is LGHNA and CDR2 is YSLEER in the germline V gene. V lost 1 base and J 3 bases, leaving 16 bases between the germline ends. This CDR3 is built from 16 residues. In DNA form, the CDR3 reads TGCGCCAGCAGCCAAGTAAGATCAGCGGCTGACTACGAGCAGTACTTC. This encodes CASSQVRSAADYEQYF.

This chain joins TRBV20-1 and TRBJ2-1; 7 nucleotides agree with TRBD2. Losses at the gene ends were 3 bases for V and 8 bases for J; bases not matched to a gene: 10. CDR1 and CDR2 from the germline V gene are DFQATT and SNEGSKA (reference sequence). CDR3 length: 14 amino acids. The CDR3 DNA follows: TGCAGTGCTAGTCTTCCGGGAGGACGGGATGAGCAGTTCTTC. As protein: CSASLPGGRDEQFF.